This entry describes one T cell receptor (beta chain). At least ten counts were recorded for this clonotype. The clone's antigen remains unknown. No base quality information exists; no much larger clone differs at one position. For sequencing, an Illumina HiSeq 2500 was employed. First-strand cDNA was synthesized using Superscript III and a set of TRAV- and TRBV-specific primers, so that both TCRalpha and TCRbeta chains were covered. TCRs were amplified with Phusion for 20 to 25 PCR cycles, with a constant-region primer paired with the adapter attached to the V primers. The MessageAmp II aRNA Amplification Kit was used to amplify the isolated mRNA, with in vitro transcription run for more than 15 hours at 37 degrees C. The Dynabeads mRNA DIRECT Purification Kit was used to isolate mRNA for TCR sequencing. A second roughly 24-cycle Phusion PCR added indexed Illumina adapters, and products were purified with AMPure XP beads. On the study's bioinformatics: Using custom Perl scripts, TCR sequences that encoded the same protein were pooled, out-of-frame sequences were dropped, and the abundance of each clonotype was calculated. TCR sequences supported by only a single read were excluded from analysis. The metrics used to describe the repertoires included Shannon entropy, Gini index, clonality, richness, and the frequency of TCRs shared between repertoires. TCRdb reanalyzed the raw reads on its own, using fastp at Q25 for trimming and MiXCR for clone calling, and kept in-frame beta chains. Entries are consolidated by CDR3 protein sequence, retaining the most common genes and DNA. The V and J calls follow TCRdb's processing rather than the paper's. Here the sample has tens of thousands of distinct CDR3 sequences; roughly 19% occur a single time. The top ten clones comprise around 13% of the sample.

This specimen's time point label, interpreted: after trial treatment. In light of the paper, this sample's treatment or condition label describes: LDRT plus nivolumab, ipilimumab, low-dose cyclophosphamide and aspirin (RACIN trial). Donors were enrolled in RACIN, a single-arm phase I dose-escalation trial in which nivolumab, ipilimumab, aspirin, low-dose cyclophosphamide and low-dose radiotherapy were combined. Eligible patients had advanced, TIL-negative solid tumors. These data belong to a study of low-dose radiotherapy and immunotherapy resistance in tumors (dated by TCRdb to 2022 to 2024). The study in broad terms: In Cohort 1, 0.5 Gy per fraction was delivered every 2 weeks, and a total PTV dose of 6.5 Gy was prescribed. For Cohort 2, the dose was 1 Gy per fraction given every two weeks, adding up to 13 Gy in total across 26 weeks. Nivolumab was administered intravenously as a 240 mg flat dose every two weeks, and ipilimumab was administered intravenously at 1 mg/kg every six weeks. Cyclophosphamide 200 mg/m2 was given intravenously every two weeks, one day before each radiation and immunotherapy administration. Patients took aspirin 300 mg orally once daily for four cycles, starting on cycle 1 day 1. The trial did not randomize participants into treatment groups. The translational analysis covered eight patients: three from the first dose cohort and the first five from the second dose cohort.

CDR1 and CDR2, per the germline V gene, are SGHTA and FQGNSA. Spanning cysteine to phenylalanine, the CDR3 consists of 16 amino acids. The retained sequence is limited to the CDR3, 48 bases, with the frame set at the first base. Germline trimming amounts to 3 bases on V and 1 base on J, with 5 as the count of junction bases outside the gene matches. The chain couples TRBV7-2 to TRBJ2-3, with 9 central nucleotides matching TRBD2. The starting material was PBMCs, obtained after low-dose radiotherapy plus immunotherapy. This TCR was recovered from a female donor with ovarian cancer. The sequenced DNA: TGTGCCAGCAGCTTCCGACTAGCGGACCGCACAGATACGCAGTATTTT. The resulting protein is CASSFRLADRTDTQYF.